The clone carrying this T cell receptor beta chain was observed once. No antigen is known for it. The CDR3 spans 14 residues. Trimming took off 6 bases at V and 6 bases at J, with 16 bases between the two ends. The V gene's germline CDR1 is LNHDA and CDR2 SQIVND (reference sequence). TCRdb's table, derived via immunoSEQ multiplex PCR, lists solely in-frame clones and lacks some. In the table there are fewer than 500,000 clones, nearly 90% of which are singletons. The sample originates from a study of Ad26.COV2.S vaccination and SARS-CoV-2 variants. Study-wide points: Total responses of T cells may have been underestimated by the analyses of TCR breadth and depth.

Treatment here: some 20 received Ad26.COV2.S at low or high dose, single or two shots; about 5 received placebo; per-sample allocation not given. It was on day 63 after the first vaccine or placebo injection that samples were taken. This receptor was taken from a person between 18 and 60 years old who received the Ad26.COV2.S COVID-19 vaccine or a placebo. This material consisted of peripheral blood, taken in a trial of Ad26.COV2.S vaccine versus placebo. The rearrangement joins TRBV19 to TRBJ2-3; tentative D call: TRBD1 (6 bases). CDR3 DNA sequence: TGTGCCAGTAGCCCGAACAGGGCTTGGGATACGCAGTATTTT. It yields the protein CASSPNRAWDTQYF.